These 13 T cell receptor beta chains originate from one sample sequenced in a study of blood T cell repertoires in COVID-19. Using immunoSEQ multiplex PCR, the repertoire was profiled, and TCRdb retains in-frame clones only, with some absent. The sample includes about 150,000 clones, approximately 80% of them seen just once. The sample was peripheral blood. The receptors were gathered from a woman aged 55-69 years with acute or convalescent COVID-19.

The chain links TRBV30 to TRBJ1-1; no clear D. This CDR3 has 11 residues. Germline CDR1 is GTSNPN and CDR2 is SVGIG (reference sequence). Trimming pared 5 bases from V and 4 bases from J, leaving 8 bases between. CDR3 DNA: TGTGCCTGGGGTGGAGTCACTGAAGCTTTCTTT. The encoded protein is CAWGGVTEAFF.

This rearrangement joins TRBV14 to TRBJ1-1; D is undetermined. The CDR3 contains 13 residues. V shed 0 bases and J shed 2 bases, with 4 bases lying between them. The germline CDR1 and CDR2 sequences are SGHDN and FVKESK. This chain's CDR3 is CASSQDLNTEAFF. The CDR3 bases are TGTGCCAGCAGCCAAGATCTAAACACTGAAGCTTTCTTT.

The chain has TRBV5-4 and TRBJ1-3; 8 bases agree with TRBD1. In germline, CDR1 is SGHNT, CDR2 YYREEE (reference sequence). V dropped 4 bases and J dropped 3; count of bases not matched to a gene: 9. There are 16 residues in the CDR3. CDR3 amino acids: CASSQNQGAGGNTIYF. CDR3 DNA: TGTGCCAGCAGCCAAAACCAGGGGGCGGGTGGAAACACCATATATTTT.

The J gene is TRBJ1-1, the V gene TRBV11-3; D perhaps matches TRBD1 (6 bases). Germline V lookup: CDR1 SGHNT, CDR2 YENEEA. Trimming cost V 5 bases and J 0 bases, with 10 bases left between them. This CDR3 region has 14 residues. CDR3 region: CASSPQGVNTEAFF. The CDR3 DNA follows: TGTGCCAGCAGCCCACAGGGAGTGAACACTGAAGCTTTCTTT.

The V and J genes are TRBV5-1 and TRBJ1-5; D may be TRBD1 (6 bases). The CDR3 loop spans 14 amino acids. The germline V gene encodes CDR1 SGHRS and CDR2 YFSETQ. The V and J ends lost 5 bases and 0 bases respectively, with 9 bases between them. The CDR3 coding sequence is TGCGCCAGCAGGGACAGCGATAGCAATCAGCCCCAGCATTTT. This codes for CASRDSDSNQPQHF.

The chain uses TRBV14 and TRBJ1-1; D remains unclear. V gave up 4 bases and J gave up 0 bases, with 12 bases separating them. Germline V gene sequence: CDR1 SGHDN, CDR2 FVKESK. The CDR3 covers 15 residues. The CDR3 DNA sequence: TGTGCCAGCAGCCGCCGGGAACTCCTGAACACTGAAGCTTTCTTT. It specifies CASSRRELLNTEAFF.

This chain links TRBV6-5 with TRBJ1-2; TRBD1 matches at 9 bases. Germline V lookup: CDR1 MNHEY, CDR2 SVGAGI. CDR3 size: 15 residues. V trimming: 6 bases; J trimming: 7 bases; junction bases outside the gene matches: 12. CDR3 DNA: TGTGCCAGCAGGGTCCGGGACAGGGAATTGATTGGCTACACCTTC. It translates to CASRVRDRELIGYTF.

The chain is built from TRBV3-1 (or the pseudogene TRBV3-2) and TRBJ2-5, with TRBD2 identical over 8 bases. This CDR3 spans 14 amino acids. V was clipped by 5 bases and J by 5 bases; unmatched bases: 7. Germline V lookup: CDR1 LGHDT, CDR2 YNNKEL (reference sequence). The CDR3 bases are TGTGCCAGCAGCGTAGCGGGGCCCCTGGAGACCCAGTACTTC. It yields the protein CASSVAGPLETQYF.

The chain joins TRBV19 to TRBJ2-7; the D gene is possibly TRBD1 (6 bases). V was cut by 4 bases and J by 0 bases, with 16 bases left in between. The CDR3 runs 16 residues. CDR1 LNHDA and CDR2 SQIVND come from the germline V gene (reference sequence). The CDR3 is CASSRGGTDSSYEQYF. CDR3 sequence (DNA): TGTGCCAGTAGTAGAGGTGGTACGGACAGCTCCTACGAGCAGTACTTC.

In DNA, the CDR3 is TGTGCCAGCAGTGTTGGGGGGGGCAGCACTAGTGAAGCTTTCTTT. The encoded protein is CASSVGGGSTSEAFF. The genes are TRBV2 and TRBJ1-1; D perhaps matches TRBD1 (6 bases). This CDR3 comprises 15 residues. Germline V lookup: CDR1 SNHLY, CDR2 FYNNEI. V was shortened by 4 bases and J by 7 bases, with 19 bases between the two germline ends.

The chain combines TRBV5-5 with TRBJ2-3, with D uncertain. There are 16 residues in the CDR3. Germline V CDR1 and CDR2: SGHKS, YYEKEE (reference sequence). Trimming removed 0 bases from V and 0 bases from J, with 11 bases in between. CDR3 bases: TGTGCCAGCAGCTTGGAACCCTACCTTAGCACAGATACGCAGTATTTT. Translated, it gives CASSLEPYLSTDTQYF.

The rearrangement uses TRBV9 and TRBJ2-2; 9 bases are a match to TRBD1. The V and J ends lost 3 bases and 4 bases, in that order; junction bases with no gene match: 4. Germline V gene lookup returns CDR1 SGDLS and CDR2 YYNGEE. The CDR3 spans 15 residues. The CDR3: CASSARDRATGELFF. The CDR3 bases are TGTGCCAGCAGCGCACGGGACAGGGCCACCGGGGAGCTGTTTTTT. The full variable domain, completed using reference TRBV9 and TRBJ2-2, is DSGVTQTPKHLITATGQRVTLRCSPRSGDLSVYWYQQSLDQGLQFLIQYYNGEERAKGNILERFSAQQFPDLHSELNLSSLELGDSALYFCASSARDRATGELFFGEGSRLTVL.

This clone was recorded a few times. CDR3 sequence (DNA): TGTGCCAGCAGCTTGCTAGCGGGGGCCAACGGGGACATTCAGTACTTC. Translated: CASSLLAGANGDIQYF. The chain recombines TRBV5-6 with TRBJ2-4; 10 bases line up with TRBD2. With 1 base clipped from V and 8 bases from J, the junction kept 9 bases outside the gene matches. This CDR3 is 16 amino acids long. Looked up from germline, CDR1 is SGHDT and CDR2 is YYEEEE.